The T cell receptor beta chain described here comes from a study of cytomegalovirus exposure and HLA in healthy donors. Study results and caveats: Sequencing had likely introduced a cluster of highly shared sequence variants as an artifact.

The germline V and J ends were trimmed by 1 base and 6 bases, with 24 bases remaining between them. This CDR3 has 18 residues. Germline CDR1 and CDR2: SGHDN and FVKESK. As concerns this clone: As yet, its antigen is unknown.

The PCR contained 60 Vbeta and 13 Jbeta primers. Here immunoSEQ multiplex PCR was the method, and the copy in TCRdb shows in-frame clones only, minus some. The table shows 150,000 or so clones, with about 80% occurring only once. This chain connects TRBV14 to TRBJ1-1; D not resolved. The clonotype originates from a man aged 45-65 years in good health and CMV-seropositive. Source material: PBMCs. In DNA form, the CDR3 reads TGTGCCAGCAGCCAAGGTCTGTTCAGGTCAGCACCGGCGCCTGAAGCTTTCTTT. It yields the protein CASSQGLFRSAPAPEAFF.